The subject of this entry is one T cell receptor (beta chain). Its antigen remains undetermined. Base qualities are not provided; no much larger clone lies one nucleotide away. The germline V gene (reference sequence) specifies SGHNT as CDR1 and YYREEE as CDR2. The CDR3 covers 14 residues, taking in both the cysteine and the phenylalanine. Only CDR3 DNA is held: 42 bases, read in frame from base 1. The trim is 4 bases for V and 2 bases for J, with a gap of 12 bases between the germline ends. This entry comes from a study of blood T cell repertoires in COVID-19 (dated by TCRdb to about 2020). Turning to the overall study: The collaborator samples originated in the United States, Italy and Spain and spanned the acute and convalescent phases of COVID-19. Where available, HLA class I and class II types were taken from metadata supplied by the sample provider and were not determined by assay-based typing. Deeply sampled blood TCRbeta repertoires from subjects exposed to, actively infected with, or recovered from COVID-19 were included in the dataset. The repertoires were released in a freely available public database intended as a resource for research on the immune response to SARS-CoV-2. The samples were drawn from the first 160 participants of the ongoing ImmuneRACE study and from more than 1,000 subjects provided by 6 global collaborators. A de-identified subject ID, COVID-19 status, age in years and sex were almost always included in the sample metadata. The prospective study material was composed of cDNA or gDNA derived from T cells, B-cell-depleted T cells, or PBMCs. What the work shows at the level of the full study, not this receptor alone: The amount of clinical and demographic metadata varied by source and participant and was provided uncurated.

Participants in the prospective study were enrolled through a virtual design, were aged about 18 to 100 years, and lived in fewer than 30 United States geographic areas. In the prospective study, participants were assigned to cohorts based on the clinical history participants reported in a screening survey and a study questionnaire. For ImmuneRACE Cohort 3, a participant was defined as recovered based on two consecutive negative NP/OP PCR tests, clearance by a healthcare professional, or resolution of symptoms. In the prospective study, mobile phlebotomists collected whole blood, serum and a nasopharyngeal or oropharyngeal swab from each participant. Over a roughly two-month period, participants in the prospective study had the option of providing additional blood draws and questionnaires. Before DNA extraction, blood samples from the prospective study were shipped at room temperature or frozen.

The immunoSEQ Assay, a bias-controlled multiplex PCR, was used to amplify TCRbeta CDR3 regions from genomic DNA. The published analysis was carried out like this. The number of nucleated cells in each sample was estimated by amplification of reference gene primers within the assay. Sequence reads were collapsed and filtered to measure the absolute abundance of every unique TCRbeta CDR3 rearrangement. For each sample, productive Simpson clonality was calculated as the square root of Simpson's diversity index across productive rearrangements. TCRdb re-hosts the immuneACCESS table, in-frame sequences only. Its copies lack some clones; in the studies checked, an unresolved V gene accounts for under half of them, and the cause for the rest is not known. The D gene and trimming were derived from the DNA, and the V and J assignments and clone size from that table. Present in this sample are fewer than 150,000 clones, roughly four fifths of which were seen just once. Of the sample, over 15% is held by the ten largest clones.

The sequenced material came from PBMCs or T cells enriched from blood (not recorded which). The V gene is TRBV5-4 and the J gene is TRBJ2-5, with TRBD2 perhaps the D gene, on 6 matching bases. This TCR was recovered from a man aged 25-45 years who had recovered from COVID-19. The base sequence is TGTGCCAGCAGCCCTTTGGGGGGACAAGAGACCCAGTACTTC. Translation gives CASSPLGGQETQYF.